The text below deals with one T cell receptor beta chain. Its antigen is still unknown. This sample is part of a study of graft-versus-host responses after intestinal transplantation. Study-level background: The recipients all started with anti-thymocyte globulin induction and then took tacrolimus and steroids for about three years. Points from the study as a whole: The marrow of recipients harbored GvH clones, and ileum or blood showed some of them first.

Using immunoSEQ multiplex PCR, the repertoire was profiled, and TCRdb retains in-frame clones only, with some absent. This table holds 25,000 to 30,000 clones, around 95% found once. Germline V lookup: CDR1 MNHEY, CDR2 SMNVEV (reference sequence). The junction had 12 bases not matched to a gene; V was cut back by 2 bases and J by 4 bases. The CDR3 consists of 17 residues. This receptor was obtained from a human patient who received an intestinal transplant, so some T cells may come from the graft donor. Here the sequenced sample was PBMCs, taken just over 29 days after intestinal transplant. This chain connects TRBV27 to TRBJ2-7, with 9 positions matching TRBD2. The CDR3 DNA follows: TGTGCCAGCAGTTTACGGGCGGGAGGGCCGCTAGGGTACGAGCAGTACTTC. Translated: CASSLRAGGPLGYEQYF.